The 28 T cell receptor beta chains reported below all come from one sample, sequenced in a study of T cell changes during pregnancy in multiple sclerosis. TCRdb's table, derived via immunoSEQ multiplex PCR, lists solely in-frame clones and lacks some. The sample gives around 83,000 clones, approximately 90% of which show up once; approximately 0.43% is in the top ten. The material was CD4+ T cells from peripheral blood mononuclear cells, obtained in the second trimester of pregnancy. The receptors were gathered from a female donor with multiple sclerosis, enrolled in a pregnancy study.

V usage is TRBV9 and J usage is TRBJ2-7; TRBD2 might be the D (6 bases). Trimming cost V 0 bases and J 7 bases, with 20 bases left between them. CDR3 length equals 16 residues. Germline V gene lookup returns CDR1 SGDLS and CDR2 YYNGEE. DNA of the CDR3: TGTGCCAGCAGCGTAGCACCGGGACTTCTGATAGGGGAGCAGTACTTC. It yields the protein CASSVAPGLLIGEQYF.

The V gene is TRBV19, the J gene TRBJ1-1; D gene uncertain. The CDR3 has 15 residues. Germline assignment: CDR1 LNHDA and CDR2 SQIVND (reference sequence). The ends were cut back, 7 bases at V and 2 bases at J, with 17 bases in the middle. For the CDR3, the DNA is TGTGCCAGTATCCCTAACGCCACCCCAAACACTGAAGCTTTCTTT. This sequence encodes CASIPNATPNTEAFF.

The V gene is TRBV5-4, the J gene TRBJ2-3; D may be TRBD1 (6 bases). This CDR3 spans 16 amino acids. Per germline, CDR1 SGHNT and CDR2 YYREEE (reference sequence). Trimming shortened V by 0 bases and J by 7 bases, and 18 bases separated the two germline ends. As DNA, the CDR3 is TGTGCCAGCAGCTTGGTAGGGGGTCAGGCGTTAAATACGCAGTATTTT. As protein: CASSLVGGQALNTQYF.

The chain couples TRBV5-1 to TRBJ1-1; TRBD1 aligns across 7 bases. Germline assignment: CDR1 SGHRS and CDR2 YFSETQ. The CDR3 loop spans 14 amino acids. Unmatched junction bases numbered 3, after V lost 3 bases and J lost 1 base. CDR3 region: CASSWTGENTEAFF. In DNA, the CDR3 is TGCGCCAGCAGCTGGACAGGAGAGAACACTGAAGCTTTCTTT.

The rearrangement uses TRBV9 and TRBJ2-5, with 13 bases matching TRBD2. Trimming cost V 0 bases and J 5 bases; bases outside gene matches: 10. Germline CDR1 is SGDLS and CDR2 is YYNGEE. CDR3 length: 18 amino acids. CDR3 protein: CASSVGLAGGLGAETQYF. The CDR3 region has the DNA TGTGCCAGCAGCGTAGGACTAGCGGGGGGTTTAGGAGCGGAGACCCAGTACTTC.

This clone came up a few times. V and J are TRBV30 and TRBJ1-1; 7 nucleotides match TRBD1. The germline CDR1 and CDR2 sequences are GTSNPN and SVGIG (reference sequence). After removal of 3 bases from V and 5 bases from J, the junction contained 6 bases not matched to a gene. The CDR3 sequence is 13 residues long. The chain's CDR3 is CAWRDNRGTEAFF. The CDR3 coding sequence is TGTGCCTGGAGGGACAACAGGGGAACTGAAGCTTTCTTT. Full variable domain (outside the CDR3, taken from reference TRBV30 and TRBJ1-1): SQTIHQWPATLVQPVGSPLSLECTVEGTSNPNLYWYRQAAGRGLQLLFYSVGIGQISSEVPQNLSASRPQDRQFILSSKKLLLSDSGFYLCAWRDNRGTEAFFGQGTRLTVV.

The J gene is TRBJ1-5, the V gene TRBV19; TRBD1 agrees at 12 bases. V lost 7 bases, J lost 6 bases, and 7 bases stayed unmatched. The germline V gene encodes CDR1 LNHDA and CDR2 SQIVND (reference sequence). There are 15 residues in the CDR3. This chain's CDR3 is CASTRGQGAFQPQHF. CDR3 sequence (DNA): TGTGCCAGTACTAGGGGACAGGGGGCTTTTCAGCCCCAGCATTTT.

This rearrangement joins TRBV19 to TRBJ1-1; unclear D gene. This CDR3 spans 11 amino acids. Germline CDR1 is LNHDA and CDR2 is SQIVND (reference sequence). Trimming stripped 6 bases from V and 7 bases from J, with 9 bases between. This CDR3 is CASSRRGEAFF. Here the CDR3 DNA reads TGTGCCAGTAGCCGACGGGGTGAAGCTTTCTTT.

The chain is built from TRBV19 and TRBJ1-4; D is possibly TRBD1 (6 bases). The CDR3 is 15 amino acids. Between the trimmed V and J ends, which lost 4 bases and 6 bases, there was a span of 15 bases. CDR1 and CDR2 (germline): LNHDA, SQIVND (reference sequence). The CDR3 bases are TGTGCCAGTAGTAAAAATGGGGCAGGGGATGAAAAACTGTTTTTT. It yields the protein CASSKNGAGDEKLFF.

This clone was seen a single time. The gene calls are TRBV7-2 and TRBJ1-2; 8 positions match TRBD1. Per germline, CDR1 SGHTA and CDR2 FQGNSA. The CDR3 covers 13 residues. With V trimmed by 6 bases and J by 4 bases, 4 bases remained unmatched. For the CDR3, the DNA is TGTGCCAGCAGTCCCGACAGGGGCTATGGCTACACCTTC. Protein product: CASSPDRGYGYTF.

In this sample, this clone turned up once. The genes are TRBV7-8 and TRBJ1-1, with TRBD1 identical over 9 bases. The V and J ends lost 5 bases and 10 bases, in that order; junction bases with no gene match: 11. Germline CDR1 SGHVS, CDR2 FQNEAQ. CDR3 length equals 14 residues. The CDR3 reads CASSRDRDRVRAFF. The CDR3 DNA is TGTGCCAGCAGCAGAGACCGGGACAGGGTTCGAGCTTTCTTT.

This clone was seen a handful of times. Here the CDR3 DNA reads TGTGCCAGCAGCCAAGGACTGAATAGCGGGAGTTCGGATGGGGAGACCCAGTACTTC. The encoded protein is CASSQGLNSGSSDGETQYF. The genes are TRBV4-2 and TRBJ2-5, with TRBD2 identical over 9 bases. CDR1 is LGHNA, CDR2 YNFKEQ, per germline. V shed 1 base and J 5 bases; nucleotides not matched to a gene: 17. The CDR3 has 19 residues.

The V call is TRBV27, the J call TRBJ1-1; 9 nucleotides align to TRBD1. From germline, CDR1 is MNHEY and CDR2 SMNVEV (reference sequence). The J segment lost 11 bases and the V segment lost 8 bases, leaving 15 bases of the junction unmatched. This CDR3 has 14 residues. CDR3 coding DNA: TGTGCCAGCGTTTTACTCGGGACAGGGTTCGGCGCTTTCTTT. Translation: CASVLLGTGFGAFF.

The CDR3 DNA reads TGTGCCAGTAGTACCCCAGGACAGCTAAGAAATCAGCCCCAGCATTTT. Amino acids: CASSTPGQLRNQPQHF. The chain recombines TRBV19 with TRBJ1-5, with a weak D call TRBD1 (6 bases). V was shortened by 4 bases and J by 4 bases, with 17 bases between the two germline ends. The CDR3 has 16 amino acids. In germline, CDR1 is LNHDA, CDR2 SQIVND (reference sequence).

The chain is built from TRBV7-2 and TRBJ2-7; 8 bases align to TRBD2. Germline assignment: CDR1 SGHTA and CDR2 FQGNSA. With 3 bases clipped from V and 0 bases from J, the junction kept 7 bases outside the gene matches. This CDR3 has 16 residues. In DNA form, the CDR3 reads TGTGCCAGCAGCTTTCAAACTAGCGGTCCCTCCTACGAGCAGTACTTC. It encodes CASSFQTSGPSYEQYF.

The chain links TRBV15 to TRBJ1-1; 12 nucleotides match TRBD1. Trimming cost V 3 bases and J 6 bases; bases outside gene matches: 5. Per the germline V gene, CDR1 is LNHNV and CDR2 is YYDKDF (reference sequence). This CDR3 spans 15 amino acids. The CDR3 sequence: CATSRAGQGAAEAFF. In DNA form, the CDR3 reads TGTGCCACCAGCAGGGCGGGACAGGGGGCAGCTGAAGCTTTCTTT.

The chain couples TRBV30 to TRBJ1-2, with unresolved D. V lost 3 bases, J lost 8 bases, and 13 bases lay in between. CDR1 and CDR2 from the germline V gene are GTSNPN and SVGIG (reference sequence). The CDR3 extends over 12 amino acids. In nucleotides, the CDR3 is TGTGCCTGGAGCGATGGGAGGGCCGGCTACACCTTC. It translates to CAWSDGRAGYTF.

In this sample, this clone turned up once. The rearrangement joins TRBV10-3 to TRBJ1-1; 8 bases align to TRBD1. Germline lookup yields CDR1 ENHRY and CDR2 SYGVKD. The junction had 11 bases not matched to a gene; V was cut back by 9 bases and J by 5 bases. CDR3 size: 14 residues. CDR3: CAISGTGGMTEAFF. CDR3 nucleotide sequence: TGTGCCATATCCGGGACAGGCGGAATGACTGAAGCTTTCTTT.

The chain combines TRBV19 with TRBJ1-2; 9 nucleotides line up with TRBD1. Germline V gene sequence: CDR1 LNHDA, CDR2 SQIVND (reference sequence). J lost 6 bases, V lost 8 bases, and 4 bases had no gene match. This CDR3 has 12 amino acids. The CDR3, as DNA: TGTGCCAGTCTAGGACAGGGGCATGGCTACACCTTC. It encodes CASLGQGHGYTF.

This clone occurred once. V usage is TRBV28 and J usage is TRBJ1-2, with D uncertain. Germline assignment: CDR1 MDHEN and CDR2 SYDVKM. Trimming pared 1 base from V and 11 bases from J, leaving 8 bases between. The CDR3 runs 11 residues. CDR3: CASSLLDRYTF. The CDR3 DNA follows: TGTGCCAGCAGTTTATTAGATCGTTACACCTTC.

The chain recombines TRBV5-4 with TRBJ2-3; 10 nucleotides align to TRBD2. The J segment lost 2 bases and the V segment lost 2 bases, leaving 2 bases of the junction unmatched. CDR1 is SGHNT and CDR2 is YYREEE in the germline V gene (reference sequence). This CDR3 has 15 residues. The CDR3: CASSFGLADTDTQYF. DNA of the CDR3: TGTGCCAGCAGCTTCGGACTAGCGGACACAGATACGCAGTATTTT.

This clone appeared once. The chain links TRBV28 to TRBJ1-1; maybe TRBD1 (5 bases). The germline V gene encodes CDR1 MDHEN and CDR2 SYDVKM. V dropped 2 bases and J dropped 1 base, with 8 bases sitting between them. This CDR3 spans 14 amino acids. The CDR3 DNA reads as TGTGCCAGCAGTTTACTTGACAGGAACACTGAAGCTTTCTTT. Encoded protein: CASSLLDRNTEAFF.

This clone was recorded once. CDR3 DNA: TGTGCCAGCAGTTCAGGTGACTATGGCTACACCTTC. This encodes CASSSGDYGYTF. The chain recombines TRBV28 with TRBJ1-2; D is uncertain. The V gene's germline CDR1 is MDHEN and CDR2 SYDVKM. Trimming removed 4 bases from V and 3 bases from J, with 6 bases in between. The CDR3 extends over 12 amino acids.

The chain employs TRBV5-1 and TRBJ1-5; D is unresolved. The V and J ends lost 0 bases and 7 bases respectively, with 11 bases between them. The CDR3 spans 14 residues. CDR1 SGHRS and CDR2 YFSETQ come from the germline V gene. The CDR3 loop reads CASSLEVGGQPQHF. Here the CDR3 DNA reads TGCGCCAGCAGCTTGGAGGTGGGAGGACAGCCCCAGCATTTT.

The chain combines TRBV30 with TRBJ2-1; 7 bases are shared with TRBD1. Germline V gene sequence: CDR1 GTSNPN, CDR2 SVGIG (reference sequence). J gave up 2 bases and V 3 bases, and 7 bases lay outside the gene matches. CDR3 size: 15 residues. CDR3 nucleotides: TGTGCCTGGAGCCCCCAACAGGGGCCCTACAATGAGCAGTTCTTC. It yields the protein CAWSPQQGPYNEQFF.

This chain connects TRBV19 to TRBJ1-2, with TRBD1 as a possible D gene (5 bases). Trimming took 5 bases from V and 8 from J, leaving 27 bases between them. This CDR3 has 17 amino acids. From germline, CDR1 is LNHDA and CDR2 SQIVND (reference sequence). This CDR3 reads CASSLLPGHPLWGGYTF. For the CDR3, the DNA is TGTGCCAGTAGTTTACTTCCCGGACACCCCTTATGGGGCGGCTACACCTTC.

The genes are TRBV18 and TRBJ2-1; TRBD1 matches 9 bases. Germline V gives CDR1 KGHSH, CDR2 LQKENI. CDR3 length: 13 amino acids. J gave up 8 bases and V 4 bases, and 3 bases lay outside the gene matches. The CDR3, as DNA: TGTGCCAGCTCACTCACAGGGGGCCATGAGCAGTTCTTC. Amino acids: CASSLTGGHEQFF.

This clone was observed once. CDR3 nucleotide sequence: TGCGCCAGCAGCCAACCCTTTACTAGCGGGGTCACAGATACGCAGTATTTT. Protein sequence: CASSQPFTSGVTDTQYF. V gene TRBV4-1 combines with J gene TRBJ2-3; 10 bases map to TRBD2. V shed 2 bases and J 2 bases; nucleotides not matched to a gene: 7. CDR3 size: 17 residues. Germline V gives CDR1 MGHRA, CDR2 YSYEKL.